The 5 T cell receptor beta chains below were found in one sample sequenced in a study of shared clonotypes between healthy human individuals. Produced via immunoSEQ multiplex PCR; TCRdb's table is partial and in-frame only. In the table there are about 520,000 clones, roughly 80% of which are singletons. Source material: PBMCs. These receptors originate from a woman aged 40-49 years in good health. Some clones in this sample may be carry-over from other donors' samples.

This chain uses TRBV18 with TRBJ2-2; 7 positions match TRBD1. The CDR3 length is 16 residues. From germline, CDR1 is KGHSH and CDR2 LQKENI. Trimming removed 0 bases from V and 4 bases from J; junction bases left unmatched: 5. This CDR3 is CASSPPGQRATGELFF. The CDR3 nucleotides read TGTGCCAGCTCACCACCGGGACAGAGAGCCACCGGGGAGCTGTTTTTT.

This chain joins TRBV4-1 and TRBJ1-5; D may be TRBD1 (6 bases). This CDR3 contains 15 residues. Trimming took 6 bases from V and 1 from J, leaving 13 bases between them. CDR1 and CDR2 (germline): MGHRA, YSYEKL. The CDR3 protein is CASSYRATSNQPQHF. In DNA form, the CDR3 reads TGCGCCAGCAGTTACAGGGCTACGAGCAATCAGCCCCAGCATTTT.

This chain links TRBV28 with TRBJ2-7; D ambiguous. The CDR3 sequence is 12 residues long. Germline loops: CDR1 MDHEN, CDR2 SYDVKM. V shed 7 bases and J shed 4 bases, with 11 bases lying between them. CDR3 protein: CASKAERYEQYF. Written as DNA, the CDR3 is TGTGCCAGCAAGGCGGAAAGATACGAGCAGTACTTC.

This chain connects TRBV27 to TRBJ2-7, with D unresolved. The CDR3 loop spans 14 amino acids. The V end was cut by 1 base, the J end by 3 bases, with 10 bases between. Germline loops: CDR1 MNHEY, CDR2 SMNVEV (reference sequence). The CDR3 DNA is TGTGCCAGCAGTTTATACGGCCTTCTCTACGAGCAGTACTTC. Amino acids: CASSLYGLLYEQYF.

The chain couples TRBV30 to TRBJ2-2; D call uncertain. Germline CDR1 and CDR2: GTSNPN and SVGIG (reference sequence). The CDR3 spans 14 residues. V was cut by 5 bases and J by 3 bases, with 13 bases left in between. Here the CDR3 DNA reads TGTGCCTGGCGACGGACGGATCACACCGGGGAGCTGTTTTTT. It codes for CAWRRTDHTGELFF.